The 25 T cell receptor beta chains given below trace back to one sample, sequenced in a study of T cell changes during pregnancy in multiple sclerosis (dated by TCRdb to about 2019). Receptors were amplified or captured by the immunoSEQ multiplex PCR assay. TCRdb took this table from immuneACCESS and kept in-frame rearrangements with V and J called. Such tables lack part of the clones; where checked against another copy, unresolved V genes explain under half of the gap, and the rest is unexplained. The sample table shows approximately 89,000 clones, and approximately 94% are seen once. The ten largest clones take up 2% to 3% of the sample. The source material was peripheral blood, sampled in the third trimester of pregnancy. Source of these receptors: a female donor with multiple sclerosis, enrolled in a pregnancy study.

The chain uses TRBV12-5 and TRBJ2-2; 9 bases fit TRBD2. The CDR3 length is 16 residues. The germline V gene encodes CDR1 LGHNT and CDR2 FRNRAP. V lost 5 bases, J lost 4 bases, and 8 bases stayed unmatched. The CDR3 spells CASGLQRGVSTGELFF. The CDR3 DNA sequence: TGTGCTAGTGGTCTCCAGCGGGGGGTGAGCACCGGGGAGCTGTTTTTT.

This chain uses TRBV2 with TRBJ1-3; a possible D gene is TRBD1 (6 bases). This CDR3 has 16 amino acids. Between the trimmed V and J ends, which lost 7 bases and 0 bases, there was a span of 16 bases. The V gene's germline CDR1 is SNHLY and CDR2 FYNNEI. The CDR3 here is CASTWGLGSSGNTIYF. The CDR3 DNA is TGTGCCAGCACGTGGGGGCTGGGGAGCTCTGGAAACACCATATATTTT.

The rearrangement joins TRBV10-3 to TRBJ1-2, with D possibly being TRBD1 (5 bases). The V and J ends lost 2 bases and 2 bases respectively, with 15 bases between them. CDR3 length equals 16 residues. CDR1 is ENHRY, CDR2 SYGVKD, per germline. The CDR3 nucleotides are TGTGCCATCAGTGAGGCAGGGCTACACCAAAACTATGGCTACACCTTC. It encodes CAISEAGLHQNYGYTF.

The rearrangement uses TRBV5-1 and TRBJ1-1; no clear D. The germline V and J ends were trimmed by 0 bases and 1 base, with 7 bases remaining between them. Germline CDR1 SGHRS, CDR2 YFSETQ. The CDR3 covers 14 residues. The CDR3: CASSLAAGNTEAFF. The CDR3 nucleotides are TGCGCCAGCAGCTTGGCCGCGGGGAACACTGAAGCTTTCTTT.

The chain is built from TRBV7-6 and TRBJ1-4; 9 bases align to TRBD1. With V trimmed by 1 base and J by 7 bases, 13 bases remained unmatched. This CDR3 spans 18 amino acids. Germline V gives CDR1 SGHVS, CDR2 FNYEAQ. The DNA for the CDR3 is TGTGCCAGCAGCTTAGGGGGTCGGGGACAGGGATTCGGTGAAAAACTGTTTTTT. Its protein is CASSLGGRGQGFGEKLFF.

The chain carries TRBV5-1 and TRBJ2-5; 10 positions match TRBD1. The CDR3 spans 15 residues. V trimming: 0 bases; J trimming: 6 bases; junction bases outside the gene matches: 5. CDR1 is SGHRS, CDR2 YFSETQ, per germline. The chain's CDR3 is CASSLGGQGIQTQYF. The CDR3 DNA reads as TGCGCCAGCAGCTTGGGGGGACAGGGGATACAGACCCAGTACTTC.

The rearrangement uses TRBV29-1 and TRBJ2-4, with 7 nucleotides matching TRBD2. Germline CDR1 and CDR2: SQVTM and ANQGSEA. This CDR3 has 16 residues. The junction had 8 bases not matched to a gene; V was cut back by 0 bases and J by 3 bases. The chain's CDR3 is CSVEDWPSGGKNIQYF. The CDR3 region has the DNA TGCAGCGTTGAAGATTGGCCTAGCGGTGGCAAAAACATTCAGTACTTC.

This chain joins TRBV7-6 and TRBJ2-1; 12 bases agree with TRBD2. J was trimmed by 6 bases and V by 5 bases; bases with no gene match: 8. The CDR3 extends over 16 amino acids. CDR1 SGHVS and CDR2 FNYEAQ come from the germline V gene. This CDR3 reads CASSRMLAGGTNEQFF. CDR3 DNA sequence: TGTGCCAGCAGCCGGATGCTAGCGGGGGGGACCAATGAGCAGTTCTTC.

This chain uses TRBV5-1 with TRBJ2-5; the match to TRBD2 covers 15 bases. The CDR3 length is 16 residues. V shed 4 bases, J shed 5 bases, and the junction held 6 bases outside the gene matches. Germline V lookup: CDR1 SGHRS, CDR2 YFSETQ. The CDR3: CASSQGLAGGAETQYF. As DNA, the CDR3 is TGCGCCAGCAGCCAGGGACTAGCGGGGGGAGCGGAGACCCAGTACTTC.

The CDR3, as DNA: TGTGCCAGCAGCTCCCCTTGGGGGGGGCACTACACCTTC. The encoded protein is CASSSPWGGHYTF. The rearrangement links TRBV11-3 to TRBJ1-2, with D possibly TRBD1 on 6 matching bases. V was shortened by 4 bases and J by 10 bases, with 16 bases between the two germline ends. CDR1 SGHNT and CDR2 YENEEA come from the germline V gene. The CDR3 has 13 amino acids.

The chain recombines TRBV18 with TRBJ2-7; TRBD1 is a possible D gene (7 bases). V was shortened by 3 bases and J by 0 bases, with 15 bases between the two germline ends. The germline V gene encodes CDR1 KGHSH and CDR2 LQKENI. The CDR3 covers 16 residues. Written as DNA, the CDR3 is TGTGCCAGCTCACCGGTGGGCAGGGGGGACTCCTACGAGCAGTACTTC. Protein product: CASSPVGRGDSYEQYF.

V gene TRBV4-1 combines with J gene TRBJ2-3; D is perhaps TRBD1 (6 bases). The germline CDR1 and CDR2 sequences are MGHRA and YSYEKL. The CDR3 sequence is 17 residues long. The ends were cut back, 0 bases at V and 2 bases at J, with 15 bases in the middle. The CDR3 reads CASSQEGSTGFTDTQYF. CDR3 nucleotide sequence: TGCGCCAGCAGCCAAGAAGGGAGCACAGGGTTCACAGATACGCAGTATTTT.

The chain carries TRBV15 and TRBJ1-2; D gene unclear. The V gene's germline CDR1 is LNHNV and CDR2 YYDKDF (reference sequence). The V end lost 3 bases, the J end lost 5 bases, and 10 bases lay between the germline ends. The CDR3 is 13 residues long. For the CDR3, the DNA is TGTGCCACCAGCAGCTCCAGGTGGTATGGCTACACCTTC. Translation: CATSSSRWYGYTF.

This clone has only one observation. The chain couples TRBV7-3 to TRBJ2-7; D may be TRBD2 (6 bases). Germline V gene data show CDR1 as SGHTA and CDR2 as FQGTGA. V lost 3 bases and J 0 bases, leaving 6 bases between the germline ends. The CDR3 runs 13 residues. The CDR3 is CASSFGSSYEQYF. Here the CDR3 DNA reads TGTGCCAGCAGCTTCGGGAGCTCCTACGAGCAGTACTTC.

Details on this clone: One end of the junction is discordant with germline, which a read error may explain. The chain employs TRBV18 and TRBJ1-1; no definite D call. The germline CDR1 and CDR2 sequences are KGHSH and LQKENI. CDR3 length equals 14 residues. The CDR3 loop reads CASSPESVAAEAFF. CDR3 nucleotide sequence: TGTGCCAGCTCACCAGAATCCGTAGCAGCCGAAGCTTTTTTT.

The V and J genes are TRBV7-9 and TRBJ2-5; 10 nucleotides align to TRBD2. Germline V gives CDR1 SEHNR, CDR2 FQNEAQ (reference sequence). With 1 base clipped from V and 2 bases from J, the junction kept 7 bases outside the gene matches. The CDR3 is made up of 17 amino acids. The CDR3 DNA is TGTGCCAGCAGCTTAGGGGAGCTAGCGGGGGTGCAAGAGACCCAGTACTTC. Translation: CASSLGELAGVQETQYF.

V usage is TRBV6-5 and J usage is TRBJ1-3; 7 bases map to TRBD1. Germline V lookup: CDR1 MNHEY, CDR2 SVGAGI. Trimming cost V 5 bases and J 1 base; bases outside gene matches: 5. This CDR3 spans 15 amino acids. The CDR3 coding sequence is TGTGCCAGCAGTCCTCACAGGGGTTCTGGAAACACCATATATTTT. It encodes CASSPHRGSGNTIYF.

CDR3 in DNA: TGTGCCAGCAGCACCGACCTCCGGGACAATGAGCAGTTCTTC. Translating it yields CASSTDLRDNEQFF. This chain uses TRBV9 with TRBJ2-1; no reliable D call. The CDR3 runs 14 residues. V lost 4 bases to trimming and J lost 5 bases, with 13 bases between them. Germline V lookup: CDR1 SGDLS, CDR2 YYNGEE. Combining the CDR3 with reference TRBV9 and TRBJ2-1 gives the whole variable domain DSGVTQTPKHLITATGQRVTLRCSPRSGDLSVYWYQQSLDQGLQFLIQYYNGEERAKGNILERFSAQQFPDLHSELNLSSLELGDSALYFCASSTDLRDNEQFFGPGTRLTVL.

V gene TRBV7-2 combines with J gene TRBJ1-1, with a tentative D call TRBD1 (6 bases). This CDR3 contains 15 residues. With 5 bases removed from V and 4 bases from J, the gap between germline ends came to 17 bases. The germline CDR1 and CDR2 sequences are SGHTA and FQGNSA. CDR3 DNA sequence: TGTGCCAGCAGCCTAGGGGGGGGCAAAGGCACTGAAGCTTTCTTT. Translating it yields CASSLGGGKGTEAFF.

J is TRBJ2-3 and V is TRBV7-8, with 9 bases aligning to TRBD2. The junction had 17 bases not matched to a gene; V was cut back by 5 bases and J by 8 bases. The CDR3 consists of 17 residues. Germline assignment: CDR1 SGHVS and CDR2 FQNEAQ. The CDR3 nucleotides are TGTGCCAGCAGCCGACCCATGGGGCTAGCGGGGTACGGTACGCAGTATTTT. This translates into CASSRPMGLAGYGTQYF.

In this sample, this clone turned up once. The chain has TRBV29-1 and TRBJ1-1, with no clear D. V lost 4 bases and J lost 2, with 8 bases in between. This CDR3 region has 12 residues. CDR1 SQVTM and CDR2 ANQGSEA come from the germline V gene. This chain's CDR3 is CSVGWHNTEAFF. In nucleotides, the CDR3 is TGCAGCGTTGGGTGGCACAACACTGAAGCTTTCTTT. The entire variable domain, with the rest obtained from reference TRBV29-1 and TRBJ1-1, is as follows: SAVISQKPSRDICQRGTSLTIQCQVDSQVTMMFWYRQQPGQSLTLIATANQGSEATYESGFVIDKFPISRPNLTFSTLTVSNMSPEDSSIYLCSVGWHNTEAFFGQGTRLTVV.

The chain employs TRBV9 and TRBJ2-7, with D maybe TRBD2 (6 bases). Per germline, CDR1 SGDLS and CDR2 YYNGEE. With 0 bases removed from V and 3 bases from J, the gap between germline ends came to 13 bases. This CDR3 has 15 amino acids. The CDR3 is CASSVEPGENYEQYF. CDR3 in DNA: TGTGCCAGCAGCGTAGAGCCGGGGGAAAACTACGAGCAGTACTTC.

This chain joins TRBV5-1 and TRBJ2-5; 13 nucleotides agree with TRBD2. Germline CDR1 and CDR2: SGHRS and YFSETQ. The V segment lost 3 bases and the J segment 5 bases; nucleotides outside the gene matches: 10. CDR3 length: 17 amino acids. CDR3 nucleotide sequence: TGCGCCAGCAGCTCCGCCCGATTGACTAGCGGGGGGGAGACCCAGTACTTC. This gives the protein CASSSARLTSGGETQYF.

In this sample, this clone turned up once. The chain joins TRBV6-6 to TRBJ1-3; D gene unclear. The CDR3 length is 15 residues. The germline CDR1 and CDR2 sequences are MNHNY and SVGAGI (reference sequence). Trimming stripped 0 bases from V and 0 bases from J, with 6 bases between. CDR3 protein: CASSYSSVSGNTIYF. CDR3 coding DNA: TGTGCCAGCAGTTACTCATCCGTCTCTGGAAACACCATATATTTT.

This sequence joins TRBV6-1 and TRBJ2-1, with TRBD1 identical over 9 bases. Germline CDR1 is MNHNS and CDR2 is SASEGT. The junction had 3 bases not matched to a gene; V was cut back by 6 bases and J by 3 bases. This CDR3 has 14 residues. CDR3 region: CASRRQGVYNEQFF. CDR3 in DNA: TGTGCCAGCAGAAGACAGGGGGTCTACAATGAGCAGTTCTTC.